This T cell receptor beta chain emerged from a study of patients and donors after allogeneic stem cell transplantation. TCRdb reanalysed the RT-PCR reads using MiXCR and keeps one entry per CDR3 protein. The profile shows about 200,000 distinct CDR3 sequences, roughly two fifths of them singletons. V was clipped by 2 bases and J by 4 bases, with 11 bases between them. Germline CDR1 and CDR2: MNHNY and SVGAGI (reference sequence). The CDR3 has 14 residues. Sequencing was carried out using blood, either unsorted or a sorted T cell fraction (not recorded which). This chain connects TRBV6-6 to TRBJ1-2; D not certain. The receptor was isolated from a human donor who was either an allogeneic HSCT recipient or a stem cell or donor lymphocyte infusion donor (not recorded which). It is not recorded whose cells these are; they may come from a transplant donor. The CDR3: CASSYGEGLYGYTF. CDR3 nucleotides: TGTGCCAGCAGTTACGGGGAGGGTCTCTATGGCTACACCTTC.